These 29 T cell receptor beta chains were sequenced from one sample in a study of Graves' ophthalmopathy and Graves' hyperthyroidism. Amplification from RNA transcripts yielded the TCR beta CDR3 regions. The first-round RT-PCR employed HTBI primers together with the Qiagen OneStep RT-PCR kit. A multiplex PCR was then performed as the second round. TCRdb re-called the multiplex PCR reads with MiXCR, one entry per CDR3 protein. The data contain 170,000 or so distinct CDR3 sequences, 37% of them singletons. The sample comprised peripheral blood. These receptors were collected from a middle-aged woman with Graves' ophthalmopathy.

In this sample, this clonotype turned up a few times. The CDR3 sequence: CATTGQLFTYEQYF. CDR3 coding DNA: TGTGCCACCACGGGACAGCTGTTCACCTACGAGCAGTACTTC. The J gene is TRBJ2-7, the V gene TRBV6-2 or TRBV6-3; the match to TRBD1 covers 7 bases. The V gene's germline CDR1 is MNHEY and CDR2 SVGEGT. The CDR3 totals 14 residues. Germline trimming cut 10 bases from V and 2 bases from J; bases unmatched to any gene: 11.

This clonotype came up many times. The V call is TRBV7-9, the J call TRBJ1-1, with a tentative D call TRBD1 (6 bases). This CDR3 is 15 amino acids long. The V and J ends lost 2 bases and 4 bases respectively, with 14 bases between them. CDR1 is SEHNR, CDR2 FQNEAQ, per germline (reference sequence). DNA of the CDR3: TGTGCCAGCAGCTTACAGGGGCTGAGGGTCACTGAAGCTTTCTTT. This sequence encodes CASSLQGLRVTEAFF.

The rearrangement uses TRBV6-1 and TRBJ1-2; D ambiguous. V was trimmed by 4 bases and J by 4 bases, leaving 19 bases between them. The germline V gene has CDR1 MNHNS and CDR2 SASEGT. CDR3 length equals 16 residues. The CDR3 is CASSAENPEEFYGYTF. Here the CDR3 DNA reads TGTGCCAGCAGTGCAGAGAACCCGGAGGAATTCTATGGCTACACCTTC.

This chain links TRBV12-3 or TRBV12-4 with TRBJ2-6; TRBD1 is a possible D gene (6 bases). The CDR3 loop spans 16 amino acids. Trimming took off 10 bases at V and 2 bases at J, with 18 bases between the two ends. Written as DNA, the CDR3 is TGTGCCATAAGGACAGAGCAAGGAACTGGGGCCAACGTCCTGACTTTC. Residues: CAIRTEQGTGANVLTF.

This clonotype was observed at least ten times. This chain links TRBV28 with TRBJ2-7; TRBD2 agrees at 12 bases. V lost 4 bases, J lost 4 bases, and 5 bases stayed unmatched. The CDR3 runs 15 residues. The germline gives CDR1 MDHEN, CDR2 SYDVKM. The CDR3 is CASSYLAGGPYEQYF. Written as DNA, the CDR3 is TGTGCCAGCAGTTATCTAGCGGGAGGGCCGTACGAGCAGTACTTC.

This clonotype was counted ten times or more. The gene calls are TRBV20-1 and TRBJ1-6; D is unresolved. This CDR3 region has 16 residues. Germline CDR1 reads DFQATT; CDR2 reads SNEGSKA (reference sequence). Trimming cost V 2 bases and J 5 bases, with 16 bases left between them. CDR3 coding DNA: TGCAGTGCTAGAAGGGTTTACACCGTGGATAATTCACCCCTCCACTTT. It encodes CSARRVYTVDNSPLHF.

The CDR3: CASRALAGVGETQYF. CDR3 nucleotide sequence: TGTGCCAGCAGAGCACTAGCGGGAGTGGGAGAGACCCAGTACTTC. The chain employs TRBV7-9 and TRBJ2-5; 11 positions match TRBD2. The CDR3 totals 15 residues. The ends lost 6 bases at V and 4 bases at J; junction bases unmatched: 7. CDR1 and CDR2 (germline): SEHNR, FQNEAQ (reference sequence).

This clonotype was seen a handful of times. The rearrangement joins TRBV28 to TRBJ2-5; 14 bases fit TRBD2. Per germline, CDR1 MDHEN and CDR2 SYDVKM. V gave up 7 bases and J gave up 2 bases; unmatched junction bases: 3. The CDR3 has 15 residues. In DNA form, the CDR3 reads TGTGCCAGCAACGGACTAGCGGGGGGACAAGAGACCCAGTACTTC. Protein product: CASNGLAGGQETQYF.

The V and J genes are TRBV7-2 and TRBJ2-7; 9 nucleotides match TRBD1. CDR1 is SGHTA and CDR2 is FQGNSA in the germline V gene. After removal of 3 bases from V and 5 bases from J, the junction contained 8 bases not matched to a gene. CDR3 length: 15 amino acids. CDR3 loop: CASSFRGRTGDEQYF. The CDR3 DNA follows: TGTGCCAGCAGCTTCAGGGGTAGGACAGGGGACGAGCAGTACTTC. Drawing the rest from reference TRBV7-2 and TRBJ2-7, the complete variable domain is GAGVSQSPSNKVTEKGKDVELRCDPISGHTALYWYRQSLGQGLEFLIYFQGNSAPDKSGLPSDRFSAERTGGSVSTLTIQRTQQEDSAVYLCASSFRGRTGDEQYFGPGTRLTVT.

The chain combines TRBV7-2 with TRBJ2-5; D may match TRBD1 or TRBD2 (6 bases each). V lost 4 bases, J lost 4 bases, and 13 bases lay in between. The CDR3 runs to 14 residues. The germline CDR1 and CDR2 sequences are SGHTA and FQGNSA. The DNA for the CDR3 is TGTGCCAGCAGCTCCGGGGGCTTTCGAGAGACCCAGTACTTC. Translated: CASSSGGFRETQYF.

The chain is built from TRBV7-2 and TRBJ2-5; TRBD2 might be the D (5 bases). The V gene's germline CDR1 is SGHTA and CDR2 FQGNSA. The ends were cut back, 2 bases at V and 11 bases at J, with 9 bases in the middle. The CDR3 consists of 11 residues. This CDR3 is CASSLFGEQYF. CDR3 sequence (DNA): TGTGCCAGCAGCTTATTCGGGGAGCAGTACTTC.

This clonotype was found many times. The V and J genes are TRBV5-8 and TRBJ1-2; 9 nucleotides line up with TRBD1. The CDR3 covers 14 residues. The germline V gene has CDR1 SGHTS and CDR2 YDEGEE. Unmatched junction bases numbered 6, after V lost 6 bases and J lost 3 bases. The CDR3 DNA is TGTGCCAGCACCCCGGGACAGGGACACTATGGCTACACCTTC. It specifies CASTPGQGHYGYTF.

This rearrangement joins TRBV20-1 to TRBJ2-5; D not resolved. Germline V gene sequence: CDR1 DFQATT, CDR2 SNEGSKA (reference sequence). V lost 0 bases, J lost 2 bases, and 10 bases lay in between. This CDR3 is built from 14 residues. As DNA, the CDR3 is TGCAGTGCTAGAGATGTCGAGGAGCAAGAGACCCAGTACTTC. It yields the protein CSARDVEEQETQYF.

This clonotype came up many times. The CDR3 coding sequence is TGTGCCACGCAAGAGGGACGTGGGTCACCCCTCCACTTT. It specifies CATQEGRGSPLHF. J is TRBJ1-6 and V is TRBV27; TRBD1 is a possible D gene (5 bases). Germline assignment: CDR1 MNHEY and CDR2 SMNVEV (reference sequence). This CDR3 has 13 residues. V lost 10 bases to trimming and J lost 10 bases, with 17 bases between them.

This clonotype was seen repeatedly, ten times or more. The V and J genes are TRBV6-5 and TRBJ1-6; 7 bases line up with TRBD1. The CDR3 length is 15 residues. V dropped 2 bases and J dropped 10; count of bases not matched to a gene: 8. Germline lookup yields CDR1 MNHEY and CDR2 SVGAGI. CDR3 DNA: TGTGCCAGCAGTTACGCCGGGACAGTCTTGTCACCCCTCCACTTT. This encodes CASSYAGTVLSPLHF.

This clonotype showed up many times. The chain employs TRBV3-1 and TRBJ2-7, with D perhaps matching TRBD1 (6 bases). The length of the CDR3 is 14 residues. The germline V and J ends were trimmed by 1 base and 7 bases, with 14 bases remaining between them. Germline V gene data show CDR1 as LGHDT and CDR2 as YNNKEL (reference sequence). The CDR3 nucleotides are TGTGCCAGCAGCCAAGGAAAAACCGGGACAGAGCAGTACTTC. Translating it yields CASSQGKTGTEQYF.

This clonotype is a singleton in its sample. V usage is TRBV6-5 and J usage is TRBJ1-1, with D unclear. The CDR3 consists of 12 residues. V was shortened by 0 bases and J by 7 bases, with 6 bases between the two germline ends. CDR1 and CDR2 from the germline V gene are MNHEY and SVGAGI. The CDR3 protein is CASSYSDGEAFF. The CDR3 DNA follows: TGTGCCAGCAGTTACTCGGACGGTGAAGCTTTCTTT.

This clonotype was picked up many times. The chain joins TRBV12-3 or TRBV12-4 to TRBJ1-2; the D is unclear. The CDR3 runs to 11 residues. Trimming removed 4 bases from V and 5 bases from J, with 5 bases in between. CDR3 DNA: TGTGCCAGCAGTTACGGTTATGGCTACACCTTC. This sequence encodes CASSYGYGYTF.

The chain recombines TRBV12-3 or TRBV12-4 with TRBJ2-6; D is unclear. Trimming took 3 bases from V and 0 from J, leaving 6 bases between them. The CDR3 has 15 residues. CDR3 in amino acids: CASSFTGSGANVLTF. CDR3 nucleotide sequence: TGTGCCAGCAGTTTCACGGGCTCTGGGGCCAACGTCCTGACTTTC.

This clonotype was observed at least ten times. The chain combines TRBV27 with TRBJ2-7; a possible D gene is TRBD1 (6 bases). Germline values: CDR1 MNHEY, CDR2 SMNVEV (reference sequence). V was clipped by 0 bases and J by 4 bases, with 19 bases between them. This CDR3 spans 17 amino acids. The CDR3 spells CASSLSPPGHEGYEQYF. Here the CDR3 DNA reads TGTGCCAGCAGTTTATCGCCACCGGGACACGAAGGGTACGAGCAGTACTTC.

This clonotype was seen at least ten times. This chain's CDR3 is CASSTLRGNYGYTF. In DNA form, the CDR3 reads TGTGCCAGTAGTACCCTCCGGGGGAACTATGGCTACACCTTC. The chain carries TRBV19 and TRBJ1-2; possibly TRBD1 for D (5 bases). Deletions cut 4 bases from V and 2 bases from J, with 11 bases between. This CDR3 is 14 amino acids long. From germline, CDR1 is LNHDA and CDR2 SQIVND (reference sequence).

This clonotype was counted ten times or more. CDR3 sequence reads: CSADSDRDTEAFF. The CDR3 DNA sequence: TGCAGCGCTGACTCGGACAGGGACACTGAAGCTTTCTTT. This chain links TRBV29-1 with TRBJ1-1, with 8 bases matching TRBD1. The V gene end was trimmed by 7 bases and the J gene end by 3 bases; junction bases not matched to a gene: 7. Germline CDR1 is SQVTM and CDR2 is ANQGSEA. CDR3 length: 13 residues.

The rearrangement joins TRBV7-2 to TRBJ2-7; 12 nucleotides match TRBD2. This CDR3 has 14 residues. V shed 2 bases, J shed 6 bases, and the junction held 2 bases outside the gene matches. Germline lookup yields CDR1 SGHTA and CDR2 FQGNSA. The CDR3, as DNA: TGTGCCAGCAGCTTACTAGCGGGAGGGGTCGAGCAGTACTTC. This gives the protein CASSLLAGGVEQYF.

V and J are TRBV14 and TRBJ2-7, with D perhaps given as TRBD1 or TRBD2 (5 bases each). CDR1 and CDR2 (germline): SGHDN, FVKESK. V lost 2 bases and J lost 3, with 11 bases in between. This CDR3 spans 14 amino acids. DNA of the CDR3: TGTGCCAGCAGCCAATCCCAGGGACGCTACGAGCAGTACTTC. Its translation is CASSQSQGRYEQYF.

The V gene is TRBV6-1, the J gene TRBJ2-2, with D uncertain. Germline loops: CDR1 MNHNS, CDR2 SASEGT. The CDR3 extends over 13 amino acids. The germline V and J ends were trimmed by 6 bases and 5 bases, with 10 bases remaining between them. This chain's CDR3 is CASSPLETGELFF. CDR3 coding DNA: TGTGCCAGCAGCCCTTTGGAGACCGGGGAGCTGTTTTTT.

This clonotype was detected only a few times. This CDR3 is CASSYGTSGRGYEQYF. The CDR3, as DNA: TGTGCCAGCAGTTACGGTACTAGCGGGAGAGGCTACGAGCAGTACTTC. V and J are TRBV6-5 and TRBJ2-7, with 11 bases aligning to TRBD2. Germline CDR1 reads MNHEY; CDR2 reads SVGAGI. This CDR3 has 16 amino acids. The V and J ends lost 2 bases and 3 bases, in that order; junction bases with no gene match: 6.

This clonotype was counted many times. V is TRBV24-1 and J is TRBJ2-5; D not resolved. The germline gives CDR1 KGHDR, CDR2 SFDVKD. Trimming removed 3 bases at V and 1 base at J, with 14 bases between. The CDR3 has 16 amino acids. The CDR3 sequence: CATSDPLASAQETQYF. The CDR3 DNA reads as TGTGCCACCAGTGATCCTTTGGCCTCGGCCCAAGAGACCCAGTACTTC.

The chain is built from TRBV19 and TRBJ2-5; D ambiguous. This CDR3 is built from 13 residues. V was cut by 3 bases and J by 3 bases, with 8 bases left in between. The germline V gene has CDR1 LNHDA and CDR2 SQIVND (reference sequence). CDR3 nucleotide sequence: TGTGCCAGTAGTATTGGCAATAAAGAGACCCAGTACTTC. It translates to CASSIGNKETQYF.

The chain is built from TRBV27 and TRBJ1-1, with D possibly TRBD1 on 5 matching bases. The CDR3 consists of 14 residues. CDR1 and CDR2 from the germline V gene are MNHEY and SMNVEV (reference sequence). V lost 4 bases and J 6 bases, leaving 15 bases between the germline ends. In DNA form, the CDR3 reads TGTGCCAGCAGTTCGGGGCCTCAGGTAGCTGAAGCTTTCTTT. It codes for CASSSGPQVAEAFF.